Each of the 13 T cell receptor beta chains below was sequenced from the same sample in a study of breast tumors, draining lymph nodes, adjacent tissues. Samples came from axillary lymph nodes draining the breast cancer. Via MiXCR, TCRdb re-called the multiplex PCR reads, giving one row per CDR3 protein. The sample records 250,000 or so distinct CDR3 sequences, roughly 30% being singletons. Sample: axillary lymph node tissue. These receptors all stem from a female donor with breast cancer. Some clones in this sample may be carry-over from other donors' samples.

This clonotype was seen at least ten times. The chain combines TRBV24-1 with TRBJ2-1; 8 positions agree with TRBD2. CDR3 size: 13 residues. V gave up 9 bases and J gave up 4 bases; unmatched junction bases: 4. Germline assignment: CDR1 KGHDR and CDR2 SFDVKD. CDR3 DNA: TGTGCCACCTCGCTAGCGGGTTACAATGAGCAGTTCTTC. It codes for CATSLAGYNEQFF.

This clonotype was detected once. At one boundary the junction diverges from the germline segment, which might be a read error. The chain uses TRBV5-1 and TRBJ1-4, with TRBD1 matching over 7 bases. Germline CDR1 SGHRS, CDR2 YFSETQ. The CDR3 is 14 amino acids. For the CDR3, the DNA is TGCGCCAGCAGCCAAGGGGGCCCCAATGAAGAACTGTTTTTT. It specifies CASSQGGPNEELFF.

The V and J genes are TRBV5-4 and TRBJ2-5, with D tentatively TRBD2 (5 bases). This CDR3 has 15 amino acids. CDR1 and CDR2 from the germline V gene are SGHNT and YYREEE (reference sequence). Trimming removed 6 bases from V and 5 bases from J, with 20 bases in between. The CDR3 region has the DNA TGTGCCAGCAACTCCGGCCTAACGGAGGAGGAGACCCAGTACTTC. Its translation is CASNSGLTEEETQYF.

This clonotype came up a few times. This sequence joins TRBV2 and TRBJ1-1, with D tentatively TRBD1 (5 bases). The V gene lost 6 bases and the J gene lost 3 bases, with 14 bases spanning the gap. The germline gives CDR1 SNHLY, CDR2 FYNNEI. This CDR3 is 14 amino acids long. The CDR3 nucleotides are TGTGCCAGCAGACCCAGGGCTGGGGACACTGAAGCTTTCTTT. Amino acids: CASRPRAGDTEAFF.

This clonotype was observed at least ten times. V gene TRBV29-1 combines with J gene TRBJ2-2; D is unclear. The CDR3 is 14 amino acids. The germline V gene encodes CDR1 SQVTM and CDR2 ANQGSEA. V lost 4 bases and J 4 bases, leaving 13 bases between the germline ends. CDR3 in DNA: TGCAGCGTTGGCGGCTTGGGCGGCACCGGGGAGCTGTTTTTT. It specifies CSVGGLGGTGELFF.

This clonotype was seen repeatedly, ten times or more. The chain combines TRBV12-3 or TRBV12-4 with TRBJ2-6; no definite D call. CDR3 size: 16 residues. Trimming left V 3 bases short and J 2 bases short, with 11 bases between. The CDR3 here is CASSFLGLAGANVLTF. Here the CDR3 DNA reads TGTGCCAGCAGTTTCCTCGGGCTAGCTGGGGCCAACGTCCTGACTTTC.

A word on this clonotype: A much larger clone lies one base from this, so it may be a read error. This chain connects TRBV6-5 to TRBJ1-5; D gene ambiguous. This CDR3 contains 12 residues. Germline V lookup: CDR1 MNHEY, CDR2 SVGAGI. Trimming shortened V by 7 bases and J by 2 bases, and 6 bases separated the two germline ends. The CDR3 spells CASIAGNQPQHF. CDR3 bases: TGTGCCAGCATTGCGGGCAATCAGCCCCAGCATTTT.

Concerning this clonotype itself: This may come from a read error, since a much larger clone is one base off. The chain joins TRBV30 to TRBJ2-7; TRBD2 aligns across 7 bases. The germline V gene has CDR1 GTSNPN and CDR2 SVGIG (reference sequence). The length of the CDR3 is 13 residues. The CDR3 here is CAWRASGTYEQCF. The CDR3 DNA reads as TGTGCCTGGAGAGCCAGCGGGACCTACGAGCAGTGCTTC.

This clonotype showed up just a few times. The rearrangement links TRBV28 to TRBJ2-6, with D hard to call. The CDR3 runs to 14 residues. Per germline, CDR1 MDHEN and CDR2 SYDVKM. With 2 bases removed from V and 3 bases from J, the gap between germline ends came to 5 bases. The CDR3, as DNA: TGTGCCAGCAGTTTAGGTAATGGGGCCAACGTCCTGACTTTC. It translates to CASSLGNGANVLTF.

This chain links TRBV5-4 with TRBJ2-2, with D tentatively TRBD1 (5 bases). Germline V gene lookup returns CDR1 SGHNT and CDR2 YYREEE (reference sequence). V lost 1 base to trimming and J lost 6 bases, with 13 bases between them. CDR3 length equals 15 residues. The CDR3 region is CASSLITGYAGELFF. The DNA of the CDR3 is TGTGCCAGCAGCTTGATAACAGGATACGCCGGGGAGCTGTTTTTT.

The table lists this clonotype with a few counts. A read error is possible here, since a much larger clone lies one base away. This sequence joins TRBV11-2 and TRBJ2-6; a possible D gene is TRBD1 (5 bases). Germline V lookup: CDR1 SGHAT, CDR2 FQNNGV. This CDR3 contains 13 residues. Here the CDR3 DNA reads TGTGCCAGCAGCGCACCTGGGGCCACCGTCCTGACTTTC. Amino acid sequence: CASSAPGATVLTF. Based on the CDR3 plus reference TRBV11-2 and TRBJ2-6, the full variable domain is EAGVAQSPRYKIIEKRQSVAFWCNPISGHATLYWYQQILGQGPKLLIQFQNNGVVDDSQLPKDRFSAERLKGVDSTLKIQPAKLEDSAVYLCASSAPGATVLTFGAGSRLTVL.

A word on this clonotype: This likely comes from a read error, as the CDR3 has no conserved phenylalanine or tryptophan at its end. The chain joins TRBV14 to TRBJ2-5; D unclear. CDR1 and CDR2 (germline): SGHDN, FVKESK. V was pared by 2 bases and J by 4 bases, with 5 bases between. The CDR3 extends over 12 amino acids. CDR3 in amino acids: CASSQQTETQYS. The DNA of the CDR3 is TGTGCCAGCAGCCAACAAACAGAGACCCAGTACTCC.

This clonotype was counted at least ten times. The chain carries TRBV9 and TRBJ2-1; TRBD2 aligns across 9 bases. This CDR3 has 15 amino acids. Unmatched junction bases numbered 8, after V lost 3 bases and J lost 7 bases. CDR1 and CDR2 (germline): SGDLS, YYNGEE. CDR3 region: CASSAGVAGVNEQFF. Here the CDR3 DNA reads TGTGCCAGCAGCGCGGGGGTAGCGGGAGTAAATGAGCAGTTCTTC.